Below are 14 T cell receptor beta chains sequenced from a single sample in a study of read filtering for tumor transcriptome and immune sequencing. Molecular barcoded adaptors covering alpha/delta and beta/gamma chains were used on approximately 400 ng RNA. TCRdb used MiXCR to reprocess the reads, holding one entry per CDR3 protein. The table lists 25,000 or so distinct CDR3 sequences, 20% to 25% of them singletons. The material sequenced was a population of CD138-negative cells sorted from bone marrow. The receptors come from a donor at least 40 years old with multiple myeloma.

This chain links TRBV29-1 with TRBJ2-1; 8 nucleotides align to TRBD2. Trimming removed 6 bases from V and 7 bases from J; junction bases left unmatched: 5. Germline CDR1 is SQVTM and CDR2 is ANQGSEA. The CDR3 is made up of 12 amino acids. The CDR3 reads CSVDTSGNEQFF. The CDR3 DNA sequence: TGCAGCGTGGATACTAGCGGTAATGAGCAGTTCTTC.

In this sample, this clonotype is medium-sized (0.01 to 0.1%). The genes are TRBV28 and TRBJ2-1, with 10 bases lining up with TRBD2. The junction had 11 bases not matched to a gene; V was cut back by 6 bases and J by 6 bases. CDR3 length: 16 residues. From germline, CDR1 is MDHEN and CDR2 SYDVKM. This CDR3 reads CASSPPGLALSNEQFF. The CDR3 DNA is TGTGCCAGCAGCCCCCCGGGACTAGCGTTAAGCAATGAGCAGTTCTTC. The whole variable domain, remainder taken from reference TRBV28 and TRBJ2-1, is DVKVTQSSRYLVKRTGEKVFLECVQDMDHENMFWYRQDPGLGLRLIYFSYDVKMKEKGDIPEGYSVSREKKERFSLILESASTNQTSMYLCASSPPGLALSNEQFFGPGTRLTVL.

This clonotype has a count of ten or more. V is TRBV29-1 and J is TRBJ2-7, with TRBD2 matching over 7 bases. Losses at the gene ends were 4 bases for V and 6 bases for J; bases not matched to a gene: 12. Germline assignment: CDR1 SQVTM and CDR2 ANQGSEA. This CDR3 is built from 14 residues. The CDR3 region has the DNA TGCAGCGTTGTATTCGGGAGGCGCGGGAGCGAGCAGTACTTC. Amino acid sequence: CSVVFGRRGSEQYF.

The rearrangement uses TRBV6-1 and TRBJ2-5; maybe TRBD1 (6 bases). CDR1 and CDR2 from the germline V gene are MNHNS and SASEGT. V lost 6 bases to trimming and J lost 0 bases, with 14 bases between them. CDR3 length: 15 residues. CDR3 DNA: TGTGCCAGCAGGCTGGGACAAACTGACCAAGAGACCCAGTACTTC. This encodes CASRLGQTDQETQYF.

In this sample, this clonotype turned up many times. V is TRBV5-1 and J is TRBJ2-3; D is perhaps TRBD2 (5 bases). Germline V CDR1 and CDR2: SGHRS, YFSETQ. CDR3 length equals 15 residues. V shed 5 bases and J shed 0 bases, with 13 bases lying between them. The CDR3 sequence: CASRESGASTDTQYF. CDR3 DNA: TGCGCCAGCAGAGAGAGCGGAGCTAGCACAGATACGCAGTATTTT.

Ten or more counts support this clonotype. The chain couples TRBV25-1 to TRBJ2-2, with D possibly matching TRBD2 (6 bases). Germline loops: CDR1 MGHDK, CDR2 SYGVNS. Trimming took 1 base from V and 6 from J, leaving 15 bases between them. This CDR3 is 16 amino acids long. DNA of the CDR3: TGTGCCAGCAGTGAATCGGGGGTTGTAGTAGCCGGGGAGCTGTTTTTT. It yields the protein CASSESGVVVAGELFF.

This clonotype was detected ten times or more. The chain uses TRBV5-1 and TRBJ2-1, with 8 bases fitting TRBD2. Germline V gene lookup returns CDR1 SGHRS and CDR2 YFSETQ. Losses at the gene ends were 4 bases for V and 5 bases for J; bases not matched to a gene: 8. The CDR3 runs to 15 residues. This chain's CDR3 is CASSPRPAGDNEQFF. CDR3 in DNA: TGCGCCAGCAGCCCCCGGCCAGCGGGAGACAATGAGCAGTTCTTC.

This clonotype was counted ten times or more. The chain is built from TRBV5-6 and TRBJ2-2; tentative D call: TRBD1 (5 bases). The V end was cut by 0 bases, the J end by 5 bases, with 17 bases between. CDR3 size: 17 residues. Germline-derived CDR1 and CDR2 are SGHDT and YYEEEE. In DNA, the CDR3 is TGTGCCAGCAGCTTGGCCGGGCAGGGATCGTTGACCGGGGAGCTGTTTTTT. This codes for CASSLAGQGSLTGELFF.

Many counts were recorded for this clonotype. The chain couples TRBV20-1 to TRBJ2-1, with a possible D match to TRBD2 (5 bases). CDR3 length: 15 amino acids. V gave up 4 bases and J gave up 3 bases, with 16 bases separating them. Germline-derived CDR1 and CDR2 are DFQATT and SNEGSKA (reference sequence). CDR3: CSATSGESLYNEQFF. CDR3 DNA: TGCAGTGCTACAAGCGGCGAGTCCCTCTACAATGAGCAGTTCTTC.

A note on this clonotype: This sequence is one base from a far larger clone and is likely a read error. V usage is TRBV7-2 and J usage is TRBJ2-7; D gene ambiguous. CDR1 SGHTA and CDR2 FQGNSA come from the germline V gene. The CDR3 is 16 amino acids. CDR3 residues: CVSSLVGPSRRVEQYF. CDR3 DNA: TGTGTCAGCAGCTTAGTAGGCCCAAGCAGACGGGTGGAGCAGTACTTC.

The V and J genes are TRBV10-2 and TRBJ2-5; TRBD1 aligns across 8 bases. Germline assignment: CDR1 WSHSY and CDR2 SAAADI. The CDR3 loop spans 13 amino acids. V shed 4 bases, J shed 7 bases, and the junction held 5 bases outside the gene matches. The CDR3 sequence: CASSAGGTGTQYF. Written as DNA, the CDR3 is TGCGCCAGCAGTGCAGGAGGGACAGGGACCCAGTACTTC.

This clonotype was counted a single time. This CDR3 is missing its conserved last phenylalanine or tryptophan, likely due to a read error. The chain links TRBV28 to TRBJ1-1; a weak D match, TRBD1 (5 bases). CDR3 size: 16 residues. Germline loops: CDR1 MDHEN, CDR2 SYDVKM. Between the trimmed V and J ends, which lost 5 bases and 5 bases, there was a span of 21 bases. CDR3 bases: TGTGCCAGCAGTCTCGTATTGATGTGGGGCTGGACTGAAGCTTTCATT. Residues: CASSLVLMWGWTEAFI.

There are many counts of this clonotype. The chain recombines TRBV20-1 with TRBJ2-3; tentative D call: TRBD1 (5 bases). The germline V and J ends were trimmed by 0 bases and 4 bases, with 14 bases remaining between them. Germline assignment: CDR1 DFQATT and CDR2 SNEGSKA (reference sequence). The CDR3 covers 15 residues. The CDR3 nucleotides are TGCAGTGCTAGAGAACAGGAGAAAACAGCAGATACGCAGTATTTT. Translation gives CSAREQEKTADTQYF.

The sample holds many counts of this clonotype. The chain couples TRBV29-1 to TRBJ2-3, with unresolved D. Deletions cut 4 bases from V and 0 bases from J, with 11 bases between. The CDR3 has 14 amino acids. Germline V gene sequence: CDR1 SQVTM, CDR2 ANQGSEA. The CDR3 region has the DNA TGCAGCGTTGTGGGCTCGCCTAGCACAGATACGCAGTATTTT. Translated, it gives CSVVGSPSTDTQYF.